The next 4 T cell receptor beta chains were all read from a single sample in a study of monozygotic twins with cystic fibrosis. TCRdb keeps only in-frame clones here, not all; method: immunoSEQ multiplex PCR. The sample yields about 7,500 clones, approximately 95% seen once. Sequencing was carried out using blood. All receptors come from a boy between 2 and 15 years old with cystic fibrosis.

The chain has TRBV4-1 and TRBJ2-3; the match to TRBD2 covers 9 bases. Germline V gives CDR1 MGHRA, CDR2 YSYEKL. V was clipped by 0 bases and J by 2 bases; unmatched bases: 6. The CDR3 is 17 residues long. CDR3 sequence: CASSQDTGLAITDTQYF. DNA for the CDR3: TGCGCCAGCAGCCAAGATACGGGACTAGCTATCACAGATACGCAGTATTTT.

The J gene is TRBJ1-5, the V gene TRBV6-6; 9 bases map to TRBD1. This CDR3 has 15 residues. With 2 bases clipped from V and 4 bases from J, the junction kept 3 bases outside the gene matches. Germline CDR1 reads MNHNY; CDR2 reads SVGAGI (reference sequence). The CDR3 nucleotides are TGTGCCAGCAGTTACGCTGGACAGGGGAATCAGCCCCAGCATTTT. Its translation: CASSYAGQGNQPQHF.

This clone was found once. The CDR3 nucleotides read TGTGCCAGCAGCGTAGCTCAGCATACTAACTATGGCTACACCTTC. Its translation: CASSVAQHTNYGYTF. The gene calls are TRBV9 and TRBJ1-2, with unresolved D. Between the trimmed V and J ends, which lost 0 bases and 0 bases, there was a span of 9 bases. Germline V gives CDR1 SGDLS, CDR2 YYNGEE. This CDR3 is built from 15 residues.

The chain recombines TRBV2 with TRBJ1-5, with 11 bases fitting TRBD1. CDR1 and CDR2 from the germline V gene are SNHLY and FYNNEI. J lost 0 bases, V lost 6 bases, and 7 bases had no gene match. This CDR3 contains 17 residues. CDR3 bases: TGTGCCAGCAGGGGCAGGGACAGGGGGTATAGCAATCAGCCCCAGCATTTT. Its translation is CASRGRDRGYSNQPQHF. The full variable domain, in which reference TRBV2 and TRBJ1-5 provide the parts outside the CDR3, is EPEVTQTPSHQVTQMGQEVILRCVPISNHLYFYWYRQILGQKVEFLVSFYNNEISEKSEIFDDQFSVERPDGSNFTLKIRSTKLEDSAMYFCASRGRDRGYSNQPQHFGDGTRLSIL.